The entry that follows covers one T cell receptor beta chain sequence. After removal of 8 bases from V and 0 bases from J, the junction contained 4 bases not matched to a gene. The CDR3 contains 13 residues. Germline V CDR1 and CDR2: SQVTM, ANQGSEA. The data were taken from a study of blood T cell repertoires in COVID-19. Looking at the study overall: Whether acute or convalescent, the COVID-19 samples came from the United States, Italy and Spain. PBMCs, B-cell-depleted T cells, or T cells were the source of the cDNA or gDNA that made up the material.

Per the study methods: Nucleated cell number was recorded as an estimate derived from reference gene primer amplification. TCRdb keeps only in-frame clones here, not all; method: immunoSEQ multiplex PCR. The V and J calls and clone size were taken over from that table, and D and trimming were inferred from the DNA. The table has 250,000 or so clones, approximately 90% seen once. The sequencing sample was made of peripheral blood. V and J are TRBV29-1 and TRBJ2-1; 7 bases align to TRBD2. The TCR comes from a woman in her 40s who had recovered from COVID-19. As DNA, the CDR3 is TGCAGCACCCGGGACTACTCCTACAATGAGCAGTTCTTC. As protein: CSTRDYSYNEQFF.